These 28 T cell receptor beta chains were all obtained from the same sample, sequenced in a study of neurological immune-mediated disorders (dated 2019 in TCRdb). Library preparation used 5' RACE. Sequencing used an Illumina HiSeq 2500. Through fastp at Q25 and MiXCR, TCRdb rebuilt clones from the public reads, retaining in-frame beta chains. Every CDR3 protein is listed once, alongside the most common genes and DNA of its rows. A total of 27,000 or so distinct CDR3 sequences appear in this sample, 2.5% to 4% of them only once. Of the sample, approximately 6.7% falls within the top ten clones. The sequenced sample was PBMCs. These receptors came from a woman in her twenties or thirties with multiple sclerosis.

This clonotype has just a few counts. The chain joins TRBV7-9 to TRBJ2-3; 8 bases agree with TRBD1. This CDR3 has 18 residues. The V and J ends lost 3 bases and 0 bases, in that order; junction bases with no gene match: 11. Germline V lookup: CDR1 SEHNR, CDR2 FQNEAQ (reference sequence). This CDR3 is CASSFDRGSYPSTDTQYF. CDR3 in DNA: TGTGCCAGCAGCTTCGACAGGGGTAGCTACCCAAGCACAGATACGCAGTATTTT.

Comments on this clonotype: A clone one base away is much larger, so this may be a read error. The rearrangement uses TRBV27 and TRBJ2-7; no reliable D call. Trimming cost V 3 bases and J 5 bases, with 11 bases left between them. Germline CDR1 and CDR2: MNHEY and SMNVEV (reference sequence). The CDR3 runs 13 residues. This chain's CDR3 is CASSLGILHEQYF. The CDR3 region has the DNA TGTGCCAGCAGTTTGGGGATTCTCCACGAGCAGTACTTC.

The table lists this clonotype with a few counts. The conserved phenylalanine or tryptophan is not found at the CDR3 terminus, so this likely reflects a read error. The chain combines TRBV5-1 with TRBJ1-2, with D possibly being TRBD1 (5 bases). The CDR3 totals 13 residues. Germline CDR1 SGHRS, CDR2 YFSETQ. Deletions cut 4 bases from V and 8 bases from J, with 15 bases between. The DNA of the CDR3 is TGCGCCAGCAGCCACCCGGGACGTGGGGGCTACACCAAC. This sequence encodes CASSHPGRGGYTN.

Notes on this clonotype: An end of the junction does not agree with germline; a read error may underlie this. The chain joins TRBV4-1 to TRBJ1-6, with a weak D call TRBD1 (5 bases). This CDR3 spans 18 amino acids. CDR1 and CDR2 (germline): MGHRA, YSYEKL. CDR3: CASSQSPPGPELHSPLNF. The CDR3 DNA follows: TGCGCCAGCAGCCAATCCCCCCCGGGACCGGAGCTCCATTCACCCCTCAACTTT.

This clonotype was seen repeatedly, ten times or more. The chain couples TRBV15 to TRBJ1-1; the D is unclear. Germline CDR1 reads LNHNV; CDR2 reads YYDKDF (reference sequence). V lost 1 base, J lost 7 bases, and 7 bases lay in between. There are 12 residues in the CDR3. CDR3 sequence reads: CATSRGYGEAFF. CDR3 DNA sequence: TGTGCCACCAGCAGAGGATACGGTGAAGCTTTCTTT.

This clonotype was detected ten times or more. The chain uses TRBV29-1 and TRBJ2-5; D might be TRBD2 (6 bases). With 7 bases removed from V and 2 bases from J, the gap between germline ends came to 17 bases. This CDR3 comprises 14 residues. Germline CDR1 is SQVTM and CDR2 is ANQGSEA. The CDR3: CSAEEGAGQETQYF. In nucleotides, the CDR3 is TGCAGCGCCGAGGAGGGCGCTGGGCAAGAGACCCAGTACTTC.

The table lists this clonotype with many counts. CDR3 region: CASSSQGGNQPQHF. CDR3 in DNA: TGTGCCAGCAGCTCCCAGGGGGGGAATCAGCCCCAGCATTTT. The rearrangement links TRBV7-2 to TRBJ1-5, with 7 bases that match TRBD1. Trimming took 4 bases from V and 4 from J; bases not matched to a gene: 4. The CDR3 sequence is 14 residues long. Germline V gives CDR1 SGHTA, CDR2 FQGNSA.

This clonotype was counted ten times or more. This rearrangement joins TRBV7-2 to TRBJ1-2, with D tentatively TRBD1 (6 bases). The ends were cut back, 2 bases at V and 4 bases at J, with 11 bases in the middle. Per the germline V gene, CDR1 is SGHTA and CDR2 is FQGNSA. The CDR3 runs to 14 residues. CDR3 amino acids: CASSLTQGIYGYTF. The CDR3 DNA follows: TGTGCCAGCAGCTTAACGCAGGGGATCTATGGCTACACCTTC.

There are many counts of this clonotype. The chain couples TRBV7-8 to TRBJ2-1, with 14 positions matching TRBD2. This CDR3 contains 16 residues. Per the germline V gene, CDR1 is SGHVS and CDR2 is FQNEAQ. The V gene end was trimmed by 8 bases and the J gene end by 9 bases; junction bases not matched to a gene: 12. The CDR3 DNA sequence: TGTGCCAGCGGAATCCAGCCGGGACTAGCGGGAGTTGAGCAGTTCTTC. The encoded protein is CASGIQPGLAGVEQFF. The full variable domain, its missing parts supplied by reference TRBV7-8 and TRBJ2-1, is GAGVSQSPRYKVAKRGQDVALRCDPISGHVSLFWYQQALGQGPEFLTYFQNEAQLDKSGLPSDRFFAERPEGSVSTLKIQRTQQEDSAVYLCASGIQPGLAGVEQFFGPGTRLTVL.

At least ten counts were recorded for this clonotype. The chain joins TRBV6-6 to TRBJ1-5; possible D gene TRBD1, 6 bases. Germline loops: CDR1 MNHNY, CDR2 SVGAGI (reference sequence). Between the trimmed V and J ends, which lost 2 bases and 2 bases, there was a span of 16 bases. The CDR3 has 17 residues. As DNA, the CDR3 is TGTGCCAGCAGTTACCTTCGGACAGCCCGGGGCAATCAGCCCCAGCATTTT. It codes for CASSYLRTARGNQPQHF.

The CDR3 nucleotides read TGCAGTGCTAGAGGGGGTGGAGTGGGGGCTTTCTTT. Protein sequence: CSARGGGVGAFF. The genes are TRBV20-1 and TRBJ1-1; D unresolved. In germline, CDR1 is DFQATT, CDR2 SNEGSKA (reference sequence). V was pared by 1 base and J by 11 bases, with 14 bases between. The CDR3 consists of 12 residues.

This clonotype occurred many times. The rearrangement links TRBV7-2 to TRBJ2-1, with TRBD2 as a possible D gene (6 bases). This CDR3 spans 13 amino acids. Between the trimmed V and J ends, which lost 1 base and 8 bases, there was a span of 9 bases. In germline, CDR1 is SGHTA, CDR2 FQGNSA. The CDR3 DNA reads TGTGCCAGCAGCTTAGTACGGAGGGATGAGCAGTTCTTC. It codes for CASSLVRRDEQFF. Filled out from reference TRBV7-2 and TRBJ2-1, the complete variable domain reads GAGVSQSPSNKVTEKGKDVELRCDPISGHTALYWYRQSLGQGLEFLIYFQGNSAPDKSGLPSDRFSAERTGGSVSTLTIQRTQQEDSAVYLCASSLVRRDEQFFGPGTRLTVL.

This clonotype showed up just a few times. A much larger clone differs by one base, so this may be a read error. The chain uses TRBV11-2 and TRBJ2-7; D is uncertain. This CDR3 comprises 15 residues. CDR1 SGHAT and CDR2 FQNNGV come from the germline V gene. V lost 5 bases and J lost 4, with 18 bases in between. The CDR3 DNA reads TGTGCCAGCAGCCTGTCCGCTCAAAAAGGTTACGAGCAGTACTTC. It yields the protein CASSLSAQKGYEQYF.

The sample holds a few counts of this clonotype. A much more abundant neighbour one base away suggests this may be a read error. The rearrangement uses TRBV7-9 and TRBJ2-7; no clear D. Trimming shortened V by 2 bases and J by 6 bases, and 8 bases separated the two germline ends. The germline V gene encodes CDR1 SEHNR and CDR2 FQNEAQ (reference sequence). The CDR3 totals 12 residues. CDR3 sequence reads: CASSLKGREQYF. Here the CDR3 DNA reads TGTGCCAGCAGCTTAAAGGGTCGCGAGCAGTACTTC.

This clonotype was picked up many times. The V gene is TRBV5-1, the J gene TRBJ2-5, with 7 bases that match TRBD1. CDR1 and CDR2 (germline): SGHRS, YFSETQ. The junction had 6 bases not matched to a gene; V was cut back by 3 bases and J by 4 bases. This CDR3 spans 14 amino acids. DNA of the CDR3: TGCGCCAGCAGCTCCCAGGGGGTTTTAGAGACCCAGTACTTC. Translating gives CASSSQGVLETQYF.

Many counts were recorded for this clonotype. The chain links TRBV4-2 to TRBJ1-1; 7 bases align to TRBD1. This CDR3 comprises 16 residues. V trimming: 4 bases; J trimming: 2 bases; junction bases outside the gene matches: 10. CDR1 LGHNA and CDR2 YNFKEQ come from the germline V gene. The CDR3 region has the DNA TGTGCCAGCAGCCGAGACAGGGCCAGGGGAAACACTGAAGCTTTCTTT. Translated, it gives CASSRDRARGNTEAFF.

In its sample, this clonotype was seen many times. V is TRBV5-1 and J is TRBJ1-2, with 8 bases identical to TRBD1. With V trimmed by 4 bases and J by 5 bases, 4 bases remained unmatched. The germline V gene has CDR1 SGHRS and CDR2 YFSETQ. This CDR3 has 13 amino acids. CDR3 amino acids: CASSPGQGYGYTF. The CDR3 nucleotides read TGCGCCAGCAGCCCCGGACAGGGATATGGCTACACCTTC.

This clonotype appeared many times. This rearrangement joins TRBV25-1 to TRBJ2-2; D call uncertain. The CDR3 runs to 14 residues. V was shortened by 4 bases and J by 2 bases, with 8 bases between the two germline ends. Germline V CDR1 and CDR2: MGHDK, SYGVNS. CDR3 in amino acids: CASSAHPNTGELFF. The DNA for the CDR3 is TGTGCCAGCAGTGCTCACCCAAACACCGGGGAGCTGTTTTTT.

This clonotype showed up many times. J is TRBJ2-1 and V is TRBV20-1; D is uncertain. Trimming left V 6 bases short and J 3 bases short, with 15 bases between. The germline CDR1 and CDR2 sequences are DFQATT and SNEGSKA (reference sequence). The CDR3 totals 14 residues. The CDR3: CSATIGRYYNEQFF. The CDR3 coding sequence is TGCAGTGCCACCATTGGACGGTACTACAATGAGCAGTTCTTC.

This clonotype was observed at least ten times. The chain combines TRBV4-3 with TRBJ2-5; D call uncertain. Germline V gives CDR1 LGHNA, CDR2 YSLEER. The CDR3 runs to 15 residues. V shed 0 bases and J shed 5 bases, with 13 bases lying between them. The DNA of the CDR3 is TGCGCCAGCAGCCAAGAATTTCGGGCTTTGGAGACCCAGTACTTC. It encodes CASSQEFRALETQYF.

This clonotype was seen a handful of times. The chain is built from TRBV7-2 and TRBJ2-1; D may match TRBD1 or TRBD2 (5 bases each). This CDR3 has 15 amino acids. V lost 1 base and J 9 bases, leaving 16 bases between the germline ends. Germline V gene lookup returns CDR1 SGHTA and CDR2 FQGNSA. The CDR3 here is CASSLVRGDYAEQFF. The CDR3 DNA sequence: TGTGCCAGCAGCTTAGTAAGGGGAGACTACGCTGAGCAGTTCTTC.

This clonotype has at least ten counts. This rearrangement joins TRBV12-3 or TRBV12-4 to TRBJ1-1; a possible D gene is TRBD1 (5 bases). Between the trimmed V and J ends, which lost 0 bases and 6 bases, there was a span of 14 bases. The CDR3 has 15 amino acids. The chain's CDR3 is CASSLADGWGPEAFF. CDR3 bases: TGTGCCAGCAGTTTAGCGGATGGCTGGGGACCTGAAGCTTTCTTT.

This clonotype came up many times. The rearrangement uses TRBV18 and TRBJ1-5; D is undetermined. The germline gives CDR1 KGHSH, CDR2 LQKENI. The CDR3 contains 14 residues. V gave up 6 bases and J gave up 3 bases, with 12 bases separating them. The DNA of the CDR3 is TGTGCCAGCTCCTCTCTTACAGACAATCAGCCCCAGCATTTT. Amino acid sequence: CASSSLTDNQPQHF.

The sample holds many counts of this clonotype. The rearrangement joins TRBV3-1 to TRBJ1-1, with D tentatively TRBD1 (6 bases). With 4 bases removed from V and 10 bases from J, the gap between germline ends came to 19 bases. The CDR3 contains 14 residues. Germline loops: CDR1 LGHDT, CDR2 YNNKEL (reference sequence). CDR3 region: CASSRMDSHAGAFF. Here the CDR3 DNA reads TGTGCCAGCAGCCGGATGGACAGCCACGCGGGAGCTTTCTTT.

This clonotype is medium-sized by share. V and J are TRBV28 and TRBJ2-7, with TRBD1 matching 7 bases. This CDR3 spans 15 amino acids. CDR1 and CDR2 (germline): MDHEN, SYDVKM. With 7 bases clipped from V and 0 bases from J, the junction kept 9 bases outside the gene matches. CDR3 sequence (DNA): TGTGCCAGCACTGTACAACAGGGGCTCTCCTACGAGCAGTACTTC. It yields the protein CASTVQQGLSYEQYF.

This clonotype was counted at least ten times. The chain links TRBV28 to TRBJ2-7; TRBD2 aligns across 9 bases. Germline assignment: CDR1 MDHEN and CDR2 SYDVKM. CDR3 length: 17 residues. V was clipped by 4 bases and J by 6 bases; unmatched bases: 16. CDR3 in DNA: TGTGCCAGCAGTTACGGACAGGTTGGGCTAGCGGGACGCGAGCAGTACTTC. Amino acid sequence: CASSYGQVGLAGREQYF.

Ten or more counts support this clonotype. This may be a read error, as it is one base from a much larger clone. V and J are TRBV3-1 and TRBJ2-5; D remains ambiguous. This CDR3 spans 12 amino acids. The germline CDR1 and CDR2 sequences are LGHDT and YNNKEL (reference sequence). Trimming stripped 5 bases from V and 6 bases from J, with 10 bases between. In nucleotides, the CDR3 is TGTGCCAGCAGCACCTACTCGAAGACCCAGTACTTC. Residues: CASSTYSKTQYF.

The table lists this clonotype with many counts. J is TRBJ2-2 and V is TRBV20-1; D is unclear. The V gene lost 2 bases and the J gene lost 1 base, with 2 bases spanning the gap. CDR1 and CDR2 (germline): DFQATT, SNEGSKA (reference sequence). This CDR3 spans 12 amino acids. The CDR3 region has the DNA TGCAGTGCTAGACAGAACACCGGGGAGCTGTTTTTT. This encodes CSARQNTGELFF.